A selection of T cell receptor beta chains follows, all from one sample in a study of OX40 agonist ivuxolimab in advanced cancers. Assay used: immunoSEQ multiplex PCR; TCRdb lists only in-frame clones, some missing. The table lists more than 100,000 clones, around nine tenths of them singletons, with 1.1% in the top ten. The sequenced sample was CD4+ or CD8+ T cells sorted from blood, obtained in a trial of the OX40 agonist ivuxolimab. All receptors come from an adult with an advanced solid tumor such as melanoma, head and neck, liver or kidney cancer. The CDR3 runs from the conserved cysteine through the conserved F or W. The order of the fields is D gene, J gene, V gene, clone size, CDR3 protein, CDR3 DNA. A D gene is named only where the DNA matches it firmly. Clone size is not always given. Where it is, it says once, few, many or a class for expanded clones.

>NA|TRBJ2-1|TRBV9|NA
CASSVAEYNEQFF
TGTGCCAGCAGCGTAGCAGAATACAATGAGCAGTTCTTC
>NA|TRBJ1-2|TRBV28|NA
CASSLTGWSGYTF
TGTGCCAGCAGTTTAACAGGTTGGAGCGGCTACACCTTC
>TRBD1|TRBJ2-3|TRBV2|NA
CASSRTGRVGTDTQYF
TGTGCCAGCAGTCGGACAGGACGGGTGGGCACAGATACGCAGTATTTT
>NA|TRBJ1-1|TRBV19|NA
CASSILPGGVSTEAFF
TGTGCCAGTAGTATTCTCCCGGGCGGTGTATCCACTGAAGCTTTCTTT
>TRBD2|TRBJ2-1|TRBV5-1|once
CASSPGLAGVVTYNEQFF
TGCGCCAGCAGCCCGGGACTAGCGGGAGTGGTAACCTACAATGAGCAGTTCTTC
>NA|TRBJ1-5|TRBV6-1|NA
CASRTANQPQHF
TGTGCCAGCAGAACAGCTAATCAGCCCCAGCATTTT
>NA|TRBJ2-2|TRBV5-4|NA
CASSLHAGNTGELFF
TGTGCCAGCAGCTTGCACGCAGGGAACACCGGGGAGCTGTTTTTT
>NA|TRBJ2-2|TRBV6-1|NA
CASSEALTAVWELFF
TGTGCCAGCAGTGAAGCGTTGACCGCCGTTTGGGAGCTGTTTTTT
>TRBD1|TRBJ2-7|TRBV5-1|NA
CASSFGTGSYEQYF
TGCGCCAGCAGCTTCGGGACAGGATCCTACGAGCAGTACTTC
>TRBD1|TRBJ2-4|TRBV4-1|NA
CASSHRGDKNIQYF
TGCGCCAGCAGTCACAGGGGGGACAAAAACATTCAGTACTTC
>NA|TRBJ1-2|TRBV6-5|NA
CASSYWAEANYGYTF
TGTGCCAGCAGTTACTGGGCGGAAGCTAACTATGGCTACACCTTC
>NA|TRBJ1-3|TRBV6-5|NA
CASSSRRPGNTIYF
TGTGCCAGCAGTTCCCGACGGCCTGGAAACACCATATATTTT
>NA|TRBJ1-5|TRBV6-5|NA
CASAGSLGEPQHF
TGTGCCAGTGCCGGTTCGCTTGGGGAGCCCCAGCATTTT
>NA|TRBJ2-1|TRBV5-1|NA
CASSPLVRPNEQFF
TGCGCCAGCAGCCCTCTCGTCCGACCCAATGAGCAGTTCTTC
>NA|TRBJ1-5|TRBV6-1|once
CASSEGRGGNQPQHF
TGTGCCAGCAGTGAAGGCAGGGGTGGCAATCAGCCCCAGCATTTT
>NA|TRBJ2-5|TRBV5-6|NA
CASSADQETQYF
TGTGCCAGCAGCGCCGATCAAGAGACCCAGTACTTC
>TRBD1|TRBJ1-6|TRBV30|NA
CAWSWDRENSPLHF
TGTGCCTGGAGCTGGGACAGAGAAAATTCACCCCTCCACTTT
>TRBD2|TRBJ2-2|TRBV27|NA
CASTGLAFLGGELFF
TGTGCCAGCACGGGACTAGCTTTTTTGGGCGGGGAGCTGTTTTTT
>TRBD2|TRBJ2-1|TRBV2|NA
CAQLRGSGNEQFF
TGTGCCCAGCTTCGCGGGAGCGGCAATGAGCAGTTCTTC
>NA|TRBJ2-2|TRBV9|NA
CASSVVPAGELFF
TGTGCCAGCAGCGTAGTTCCAGCCGGGGAGCTGTTTTTT
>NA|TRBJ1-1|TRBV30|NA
CAWSKRGTEAFF
TGTGCCTGGAGTAAGAGGGGCACTGAAGCTTTCTTT
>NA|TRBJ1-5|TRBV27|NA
CASSFTEGTQPQHF
TGTGCCAGCAGTTTCACGGAGGGCACTCAGCCCCAGCATTTT
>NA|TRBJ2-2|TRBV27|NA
CASTSSRATGELFF
TGTGCCAGCACCTCCAGTCGGGCCACCGGGGAGCTGTTTTTT
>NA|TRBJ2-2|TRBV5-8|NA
CASSLGGAGELFF
TGTGCCAGCAGCTTGGGAGGGGCCGGGGAGCTGTTTTTT
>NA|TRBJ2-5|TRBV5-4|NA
CASRPRSSGQETQYF
TGTGCCAGCAGACCTCGAAGTAGCGGACAAGAGACCCAGTACTTC
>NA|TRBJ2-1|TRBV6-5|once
CASSYKYSYNEQFF
TGTGCCAGCAGTTACAAGTATTCCTACAATGAGCAGTTCTTC
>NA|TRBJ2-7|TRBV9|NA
CASSQSPQGSYEQYF
TGTGCCAGCAGCCAATCCCCACAGGGCTCCTACGAGCAGTACTTC
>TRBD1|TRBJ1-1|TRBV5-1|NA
CASTRDRSNTEAFF
TGCGCCAGCACCCGGGACAGATCGAACACTGAAGCTTTCTTT
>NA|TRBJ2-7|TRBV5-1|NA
CASSSEGNFPYEQYF
TGCGCCAGCAGCTCGGAAGGGAACTTCCCCTACGAGCAGTACTTC
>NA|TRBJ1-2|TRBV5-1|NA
CASSPRDNYGYTF
TGCGCCAGCAGCCCCCGGGACAACTATGGCTACACCTTC
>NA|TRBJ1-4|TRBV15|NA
CATSLRTDRNEKLFF
TGTGCCACCAGCCTTCGGACAGATAGAAATGAAAAACTGTTTTTT
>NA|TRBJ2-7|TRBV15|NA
CATSRDGGTLSYEQYF
TGTGCCACCAGCAGAGATGGCGGTACCTTATCCTACGAGCAGTACTTC
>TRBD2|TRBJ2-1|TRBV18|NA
CASSPPNSGSGNEQFF
TGTGCCAGCTCACCACCCAATAGCGGGAGTGGGAATGAGCAGTTCTTC
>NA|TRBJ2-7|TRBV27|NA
CASSYDRTYEQYF
TGTGCCAGCAGTTATGACAGAACCTACGAGCAGTACTTC
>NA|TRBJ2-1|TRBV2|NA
CASSTGEDEQFF
TGTGCCAGCAGTACAGGGGAGGATGAGCAGTTCTTC
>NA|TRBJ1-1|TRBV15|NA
CATSRDGRDTEAFF
TGTGCCACCAGCAGAGATGGGAGGGACACTGAAGCTTTCTTT
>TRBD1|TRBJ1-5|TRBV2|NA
CASKGTGGIGNQPQHF
TGTGCCAGCAAAGGGACAGGGGGCATAGGAAATCAGCCCCAGCATTTT
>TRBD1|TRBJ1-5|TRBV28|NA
CASSSSRDRTNQPQHF
TGTGCCAGCAGTTCGTCCCGGGACAGGACCAATCAGCCCCAGCATTTT
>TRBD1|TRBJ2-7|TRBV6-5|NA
CASSYSGQGAYEQYF
TGTGCCAGCAGTTACTCGGGACAGGGCGCCTACGAGCAGTACTTC
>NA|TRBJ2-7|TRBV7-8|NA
CASSLQGFSYEQYF
TGTGCCAGCAGCTTACAGGGGTTCTCCTACGAGCAGTACTTC
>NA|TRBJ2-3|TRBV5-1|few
CASSLWASLRQAGGKDTDTQYF
TGCGCCAGCAGCTTGTGGGCGTCGCTCAGACAGGCAGGCGGCAAAGACACAGATACGCAGTATTTT
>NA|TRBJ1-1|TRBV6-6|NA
CASSRPRDQGTEAFF
TGTGCCAGCAGTCGCCCTCGGGACCAGGGGACTGAAGCTTTCTTT